These T cell receptor beta chains were read from a single sample in a study of T-cell memory formation after mild COVID-19. TCRdb independently ran MiXCR on the 5' RACE reads; one entry per CDR3 protein. The sample contains hundreds of thousands of distinct CDR3 sequences, about an eighth of which appear only once. Sequencing was carried out using PBMCs or a T cell subset sorted from them (not recorded which). The receptors were gathered from a man aged 18-30 years who had mild COVID-19 (a few samples of this study predate the infection). Cell type and time point are not known. CDR3s include the opening cysteine and the closing phenylalanine or tryptophan. The D gene is left open where the match is weak. Size tells how often a clone was seen (once, few, many) or the class of an expanded clone, and some rows leave it out.

>TRBV9|-|14|-|TRBJ2-7
CASSVGGVTLEQYF
TGTGCCAGCAGCGTCGGTGGGGTAACTTTAGAGCAGTACTTC
>TRBV4-1|-|15|TRBD1|TRBJ1-5
CASSQAGQAHQPQHF
TGCGCCAGCAGCCAAGCGGGACAGGCCCATCAGCCCCAGCATTTT
>TRBV2|-|14|-|TRBJ2-3
CASKESWSTDTQYF
TGTGCCAGCAAGGAGTCGTGGAGCACAGATACGCAGTATTTT
>TRBV7-2|few|15|TRBD2|TRBJ2-1
CASSFSGGTYNEQFF
TGTGCCAGCAGCTTTAGCGGGGGGACTTACAATGAGCAGTTCTTC
>TRBV18|-|15|TRBD1|TRBJ2-5
CASSPQGAREETQYF
TGTGCCAGCTCACCACAGGGGGCCCGGGAAGAGACCCAGTACTTC
>TRBV19|few|15|-|TRBJ2-7
CASSISVRDSYEQYF
TGTGCCAGTAGTATCTCTGTCCGGGACTCCTACGAGCAGTACTTC
>TRBV5-1|-|19|TRBD2|TRBJ2-3
CASSLELAGYFKNTDTQYF
TGCGCCAGCAGCTTGGAGTTAGCGGGGTACTTTAAGAACACAGATACGCAGTATTTT
>TRBV7-9|-|15|TRBD1|TRBJ1-1
CASSFGQGARTEAFF
TGTGCCAGCAGCTTCGGACAGGGGGCGCGGACTGAAGCTTTCTTT
>TRBV29-1|few|14|TRBD1|TRBJ1-1
CSVRTGRSGTEAFF
TGCAGCGTTCGGACAGGGCGGTCCGGCACTGAAGCTTTCTTT
>TRBV5-1|-|14|-|TRBJ2-3
CASSMGGTTDTQYF
TGCGCCAGCAGTATGGGGGGAACCACAGATACGCAGTATTTT
>TRBV6-1|-|14|-|TRBJ2-5
CASSRSPGQETQYF
TGTGCCAGCAGTAGAAGCCCCGGCCAAGAGACCCAGTACTTC
>TRBV7-9|-|15|-|TRBJ2-3
CASSPGRGITDTQYF
TGTGCCAGCAGTCCGGGGCGTGGAATAACAGATACGCAGTATTTT
>TRBV29-1|-|13|TRBD1|TRBJ1-1
CSGSRTGRTEAFF
TGCAGCGGGTCCCGGACAGGGAGGACTGAAGCTTTCTTT
>TRBV6-6|once|13|-|TRBJ1-5
CASSLRTNQPQHF
TGTGCCAGCAGTTTAAGGACCAATCAGCCCCAGCATTTT
>TRBV20-1|few|11|-|TRBJ1-2
CSAIGGVGYTF
TGCAGTGCCATTGGGGGGGTAGGCTACACCTTC
>TRBV2|few|13|-|TRBJ1-2
CASSEVGSGGYTF
TGTGCCAGCAGTGAGGTGGGCTCGGGCGGCTACACCTTC
>TRBV2|-|13|TRBD1|TRBJ2-4
CASSVDRGNIQYF
TGTGCCAGCAGTGTCGACAGGGGAAACATTCAGTACTTC
>TRBV12-3/TRBV12-4|few|15|TRBD1|TRBJ2-7
CASSLPDRGGYEQYF
TGTGCCAGCAGTCTCCCGGACAGGGGAGGCTACGAGCAGTACTTC
>TRBV20-1|few|12|-|TRBJ2-1
CSAQAGFNEQFF
TGCAGTGCTCAGGCTGGGTTCAATGAGCAGTTCTTC
>TRBV28|-|15|TRBD1|TRBJ2-5
CASSSGGTGQETQYF
TGTGCCAGCAGTTCCGGCGGGACAGGGCAAGAGACCCAGTACTTC
>TRBV5-1|-|17|-|TRBJ1-3
CASSNPGTGSSGNTIYF
TGCGCCAGCAGCAACCCCGGGACGGGGAGCTCTGGAAACACCATATATTTT
>TRBV5-1|-|15|TRBD1|TRBJ2-7
CASSLWDRGTYEQYF
TGCGCCAGCAGCCTATGGGACAGGGGAACCTACGAGCAGTACTTC
>TRBV4-2|few|17|TRBD2|TRBJ2-3
CATGASGGVTPSDTQYF
TGTGCCACCGGGGCTAGCGGGGGGGTTACCCCTTCAGATACGCAGTATTTT
>TRBV15|few|13|-|TRBJ2-5
CATSRGGAETQYF
TGTGCCACCAGCCGGGGCGGTGCCGAGACCCAGTACTTC
>TRBV5-1|few|15|TRBD1|TRBJ2-2
CASSSGQGMAGELFF
TGCGCCAGCAGCTCAGGACAGGGGATGGCCGGGGAGCTGTTTTTT
>TRBV29-1|few|13|-|TRBJ1-2
CSVSPGRDYGYTF
TGCAGCGTCTCCCCCGGCAGGGACTATGGCTACACCTTC
>TRBV11-2|many|15|TRBD2|TRBJ2-1
CASSPGGGRDNEQFF
TGTGCCAGCAGCCCCGGGGGGGGCAGGGACAATGAGCAGTTCTTC
>TRBV4-1|-|22|-|TRBJ1-6
CASSQEGSWQGRSNEINSPLHF
TGCGCCAGCAGCCAAGAAGGGAGTTGGCAGGGGAGATCTAATGAAATTAATTCACCCCTCCACTTT
>TRBV4-3|-|13|TRBD2|TRBJ2-2
CASSQAGGGELFF
TGCGCCAGCAGCCAAGCCGGGGGGGGGGAGCTGTTTTTT
>TRBV29-1|many|14|TRBD1|TRBJ2-7
CSVDGAGGSYEQYF
TGCAGCGTTGATGGGGCAGGGGGCTCCTACGAGCAGTACTTC
>TRBV4-3|-|19|TRBD2|TRBJ2-3
CASSRTRTSGGLRTDTQYF
TGCGCCAGCAGCCGAACAAGGACTAGCGGGGGGTTACGCACAGATACGCAGTATTTT
>TRBV5-6|many|12|-|TRBJ1-2
CASTVDIRGYTF
TGTGCCAGCACCGTCGACATTCGGGGCTACACCTTC
>TRBV7-2|-|14|-|TRBJ1-5
CASSLIRDGQPQHF
TGTGCCAGCAGTCTAATAAGGGATGGTCAGCCCCAGCATTTT
>TRBV20-1|few|14|-|TRBJ2-7
CSARDRDRPYEQYF
TGCAGTGCTAGAGATCGAGACCGTCCCTACGAGCAGTACTTC
>TRBV7-6|many|13|-|TRBJ1-2
CASSDYTRVGYTF
TGTGCCAGCAGCGATTATACCAGGGTGGGCTACACCTTC
>TRBV4-3|few|13|-|TRBJ2-1
CASSQDRGREQFF
TGCGCCAGCAGCCAAGATCGGGGCCGGGAGCAGTTCTTC
>TRBV5-1|-|13|-|TRBJ2-1
CASSQGLENEQFF
TGCGCCAGCAGCCAGGGACTGGAGAATGAGCAGTTCTTC
>TRBV7-3|-|11|-|TRBJ2-7
CASSLAPEQYF
TGTGCCAGCAGCTTAGCCCCGGAGCAGTACTTC
>TRBV5-6|-|13|-|TRBJ1-2
CASSLETVYGYTF
TGTGCCAGCAGCTTGGAGACGGTATATGGCTACACCTTC
>TRBV28|-|15|-|TRBJ1-4
CASTLRRSPREKLFF
TGTGCCAGCACCCTAAGGAGGTCCCCCAGGGAAAAACTGTTTTTT
>TRBV6-1|-|10|-|TRBJ1-6
CASRNSPLHF
TGTGCCAGCAGGAATTCACCCCTCCACTTT
>TRBV9|-|15|-|TRBJ1-4
CASSVGVATNEKLFF
TGTGCCAGCAGCGTAGGGGTTGCAACTAATGAAAAACTGTTTTTT
>TRBV7-9|few|14|-|TRBJ1-5
CASSPGTNNQPQHF
TGTGCCAGCAGCCCCGGGACTAACAATCAGCCCCAGCATTTT
>TRBV5-6|few|14|-|TRBJ2-5
CASSLDGDVETQYF
TGTGCCAGCAGCTTGGACGGGGATGTGGAGACCCAGTACTTC
>TRBV7-9|many|14|-|TRBJ2-5
CASSLGAGEETQYF
TGTGCCAGCAGCTTGGGGGCAGGGGAAGAGACCCAGTACTTC
>TRBV20-1|few|13|-|TRBJ1-3
CSAAEGVKDTIYF
TGCAGTGCAGCCGAGGGCGTTAAGGACACCATATATTTT
>TRBV20-1|few|14|-|TRBJ1-1
CSRLRWGPNTEAFF
TGCAGCAGGCTTCGGTGGGGGCCTAACACTGAAGCTTTCTTT
>TRBV12-3/TRBV12-4|-|11|-|TRBJ1-2
CASRGQYAYTF
TGTGCCAGCCGCGGACAGTATGCCTACACCTTC
>TRBV15|-|14|-|TRBJ2-2
CATSSRRGTGELFF
TGTGCCACCAGCAGTAGACGGGGCACCGGGGAGCTGTTTTTT
>TRBV5-1|-|15|-|TRBJ1-1
CASSLVPGARARAFF
TGCGCCAGCAGCTTGGTGCCGGGGGCGCGGGCCCGAGCTTTCTTT
>TRBV5-5|-|14|-|TRBJ1-1
CASSFSAMNTEAFF
TGTGCCAGCAGCTTCTCGGCCATGAACACTGAAGCTTTCTTT
>TRBV7-9|many|11|-|TRBJ2-7
CASSARAEQYF
TGTGCCAGCAGCGCCCGGGCCGAGCAGTACTTC
>TRBV5-4|few|13|-|TRBJ2-3
CASSWNWGNTQYF
TGTGCCAGCAGCTGGAATTGGGGCAATACGCAGTATTTT
>TRBV28|many|13|-|TRBJ1-3
CASTFSVGNTIYF
TGTGCCAGCACCTTTTCGGTGGGAAACACCATATATTTT
>TRBV7-3|-|14|-|TRBJ2-1
CASSPTSGSNEQFF
TGTGCCAGCAGCCCTACCTCGGGGTCCAATGAGCAGTTCTTC
>TRBV3-1|few|14|-|TRBJ1-2
CASSQGMADYGYTF
TGTGCCAGCAGCCAAGGAATGGCGGACTATGGCTACACCTTC
>TRBV11-2|many|16|TRBD1|TRBJ2-1
CASSSFGDSVRNEQFF
TGTGCCAGCAGCTCCTTTGGGGACAGTGTCCGGAATGAGCAGTTCTTC
>TRBV6-1|-|14|-|TRBJ1-2
CASSERAYEYGYTF
TGTGCCAGCAGTGAACGGGCTTATGAGTATGGCTACACCTTC
>TRBV19|many|15|TRBD1|TRBJ2-1
CASSTGRGSYNEQFF
TGTGCCAGTAGTACGGGCAGGGGGTCGTACAATGAGCAGTTCTTC